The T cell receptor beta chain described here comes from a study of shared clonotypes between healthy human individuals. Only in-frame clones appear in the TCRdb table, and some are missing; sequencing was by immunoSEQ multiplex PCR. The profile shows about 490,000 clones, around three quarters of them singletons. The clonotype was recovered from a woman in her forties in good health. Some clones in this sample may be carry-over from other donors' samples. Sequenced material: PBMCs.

CDR3: CASSEMVRETEAFF. The CDR3 DNA follows: TGTGCCAGCAGTGAAATGGTAAGGGAAACTGAAGCTTTCTTT. The chain carries TRBV2 and TRBJ1-1; D unresolved. V was trimmed by 2 bases and J by 5 bases, leaving 12 bases between them. This CDR3 region has 14 residues. Looked up from germline, CDR1 is SNHLY and CDR2 is FYNNEI. Variable domain in full (rest from reference TRBV2 and TRBJ1-1): EPEVTQTPSHQVTQMGQEVILRCVPISNHLYFYWYRQILGQKVEFLVSFYNNEISEKSEIFDDQFSVERPDGSNFTLKIRSTKLEDSAMYFCASSEMVRETEAFFGQGTRLTVV.